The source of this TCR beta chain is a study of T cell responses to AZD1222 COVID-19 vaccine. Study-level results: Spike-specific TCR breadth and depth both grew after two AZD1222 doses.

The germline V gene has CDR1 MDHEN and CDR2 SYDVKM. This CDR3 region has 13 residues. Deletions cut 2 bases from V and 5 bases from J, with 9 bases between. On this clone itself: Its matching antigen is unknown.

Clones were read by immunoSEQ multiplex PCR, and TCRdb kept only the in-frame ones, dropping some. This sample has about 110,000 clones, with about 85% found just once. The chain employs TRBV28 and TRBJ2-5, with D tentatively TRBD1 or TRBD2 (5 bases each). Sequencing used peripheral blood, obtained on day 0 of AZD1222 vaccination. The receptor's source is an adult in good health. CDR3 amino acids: CASSLGGVETQYF. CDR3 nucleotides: TGTGCCAGCAGTTTAGGGGGTGTGGAGACCCAGTACTTC.